The entry below gives a single T cell receptor beta chain sequence along with its context. Its antigen is not known. This sample is drawn from a study of shared clonotypes between healthy human individuals. Study results and caveats: An expected dependence of interdonor clonotype sharing on sequencing depth was noted.

Repertoires were generated with immunoSEQ multiplex PCR, while TCRdb's copy carries only in-frame clones and drops some. Here the sample spans some 1,400,000 clones, over 95% being singletons. V lost 3 bases, J lost 7 bases, and 7 bases lay in between. The CDR3 covers 11 residues. Germline V gene lookup returns CDR1 MDHEN and CDR2 SYDVKM. The TCR was taken from a man aged 25 to 40 in good health. The chain employs TRBV28 and TRBJ2-7; no firm D call. Sequencing was performed on naive CD4+ T cells sorted from blood. Sample subset: CD45RA+ positively selected. As DNA, the CDR3 is TGTGCCAGCAGTTTGTGGGAAGAGCAGTACTTC. It encodes CASSLWEEQYF.